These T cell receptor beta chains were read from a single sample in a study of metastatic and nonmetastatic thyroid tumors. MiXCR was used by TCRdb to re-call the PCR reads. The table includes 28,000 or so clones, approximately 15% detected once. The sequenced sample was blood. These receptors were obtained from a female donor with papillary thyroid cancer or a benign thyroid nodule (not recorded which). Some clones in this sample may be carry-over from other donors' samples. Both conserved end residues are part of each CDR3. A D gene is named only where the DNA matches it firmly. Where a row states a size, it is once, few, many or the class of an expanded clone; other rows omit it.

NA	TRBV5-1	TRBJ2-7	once	TGCGCCAGCAGCTTGGCAATAGGAAACTACGAGCAGTACTTC	CASSLAIGNYEQYF
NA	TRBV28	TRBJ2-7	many	TGTGCCAGCAGTTTAAGGACATCCTACGAGCAGTACTTC	CASSLRTSYEQYF
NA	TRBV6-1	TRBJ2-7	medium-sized	TGTGCCAGCGCGGACGAGCAGTACTTC	CASADEQYF
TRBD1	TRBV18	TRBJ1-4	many	TGTGCCAGCTCACCAGGACAGGAGCTTAATGAAAAACTGTTTTTT	CASSPGQELNEKLFF
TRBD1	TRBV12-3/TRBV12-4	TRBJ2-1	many	TGTGCCAGCACTCCGGGACAGGGAGCCTACAATGAGCAGTTCTTC	CASTPGQGAYNEQFF
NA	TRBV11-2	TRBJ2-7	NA	TGTGCCAGCAGCAGGGACGGAACCTACGAGCAGTACTTC	CASSRDGTYEQYF
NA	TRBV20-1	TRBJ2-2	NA	TGCAGTGCTAAGGACTTCCTCACGAACACCGGGGAGCTGTTTTTT	CSAKDFLTNTGELFF
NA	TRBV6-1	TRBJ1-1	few	TGTGCCAGCGCCCGGGGGGACACTGAAGCTTTCTTT	CASARGDTEAFF
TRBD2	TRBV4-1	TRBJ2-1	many	TGCGCCAGCAGCCAAAGCGGGGCTAGCGGGAAAGGTGAGCAGTTCTTC	CASSQSGASGKGEQFF
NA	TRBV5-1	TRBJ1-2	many	TGCGCCAGCAGCTTGGCGGGCGATGGCTACACCTTC	CASSLAGDGYTF
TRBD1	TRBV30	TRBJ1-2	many	TGTGCCTGGAGCCTGGGACAGGGGCATGGCTACACCTTC	CAWSLGQGHGYTF
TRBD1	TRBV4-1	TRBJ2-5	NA	TGCGCCAGCGGACCTACAGGGGTCAAGAAGGAGACCCAGTACTTC	CASGPTGVKKETQYF